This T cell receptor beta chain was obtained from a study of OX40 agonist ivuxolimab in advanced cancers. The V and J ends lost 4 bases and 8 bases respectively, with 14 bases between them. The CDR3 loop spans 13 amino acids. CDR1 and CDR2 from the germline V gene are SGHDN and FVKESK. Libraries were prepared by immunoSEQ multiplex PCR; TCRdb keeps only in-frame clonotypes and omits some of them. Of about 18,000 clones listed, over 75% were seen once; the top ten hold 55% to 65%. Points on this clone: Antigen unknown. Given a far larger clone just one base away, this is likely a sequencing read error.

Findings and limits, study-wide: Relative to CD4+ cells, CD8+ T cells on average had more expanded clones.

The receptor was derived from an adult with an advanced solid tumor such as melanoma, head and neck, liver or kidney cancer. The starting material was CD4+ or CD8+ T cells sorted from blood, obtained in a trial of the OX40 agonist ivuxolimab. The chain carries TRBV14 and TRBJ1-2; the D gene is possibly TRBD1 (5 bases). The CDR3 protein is CASSLWTGGGYTF. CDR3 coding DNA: TGTGCCAGCAGCCTTTGGACGGGGGGGGGCTACACCTTC.